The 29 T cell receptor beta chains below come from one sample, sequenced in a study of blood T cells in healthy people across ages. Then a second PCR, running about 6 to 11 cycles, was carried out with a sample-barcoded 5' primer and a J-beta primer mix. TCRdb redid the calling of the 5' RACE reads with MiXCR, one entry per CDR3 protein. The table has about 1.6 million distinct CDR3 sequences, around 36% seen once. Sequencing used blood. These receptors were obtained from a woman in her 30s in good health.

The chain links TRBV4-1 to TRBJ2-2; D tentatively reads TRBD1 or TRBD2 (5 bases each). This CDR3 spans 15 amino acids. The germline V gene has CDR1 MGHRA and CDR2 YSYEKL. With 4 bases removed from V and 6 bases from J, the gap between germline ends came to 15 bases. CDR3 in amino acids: CASSPGTQGPGELFF. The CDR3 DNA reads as TGCGCCAGCAGCCCCGGGACGCAAGGGCCCGGGGAGCTGTTTTTT.

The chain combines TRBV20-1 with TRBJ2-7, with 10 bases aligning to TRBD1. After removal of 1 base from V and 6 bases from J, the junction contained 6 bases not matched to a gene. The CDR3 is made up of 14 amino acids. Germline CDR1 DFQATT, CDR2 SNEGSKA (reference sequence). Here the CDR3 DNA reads TGCAGTGCTAGAGCCGGGACAGGGGCCTCCGAGCAGTACTTC. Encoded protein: CSARAGTGASEQYF.

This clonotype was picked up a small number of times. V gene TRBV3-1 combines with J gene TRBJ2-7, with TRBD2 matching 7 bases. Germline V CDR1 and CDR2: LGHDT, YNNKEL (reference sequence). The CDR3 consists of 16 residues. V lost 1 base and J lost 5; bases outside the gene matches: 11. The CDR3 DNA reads TGTGCCAGCAGCCAAGGCGGGAGCGAAGAGGGAGACGAGCAGTACTTC. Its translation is CASSQGGSEEGDEQYF.

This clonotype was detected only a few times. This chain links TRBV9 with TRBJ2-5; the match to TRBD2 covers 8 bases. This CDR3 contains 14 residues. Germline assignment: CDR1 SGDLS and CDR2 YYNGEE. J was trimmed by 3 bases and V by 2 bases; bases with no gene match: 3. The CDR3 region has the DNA TGTGCCAGCAGCGTTAGCGGGATAGAAGAGACCCAGTACTTC. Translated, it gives CASSVSGIEETQYF.

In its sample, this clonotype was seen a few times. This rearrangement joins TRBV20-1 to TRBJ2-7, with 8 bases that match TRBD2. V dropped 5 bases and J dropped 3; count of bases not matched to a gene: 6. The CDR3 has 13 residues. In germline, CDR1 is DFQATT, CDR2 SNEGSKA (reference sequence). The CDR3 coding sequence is TGCAGTGCTCAAGCGGGGGTGCACTACGAGCAGTACTTC. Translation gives CSAQAGVHYEQYF.

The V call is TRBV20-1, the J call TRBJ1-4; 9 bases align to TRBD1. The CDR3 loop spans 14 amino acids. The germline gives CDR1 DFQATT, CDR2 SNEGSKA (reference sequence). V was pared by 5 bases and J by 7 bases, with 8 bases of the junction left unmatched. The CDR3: CSAYRTGETEKLFF. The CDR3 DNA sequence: TGCAGTGCTTACAGGACAGGGGAGACTGAAAAACTGTTTTTT.

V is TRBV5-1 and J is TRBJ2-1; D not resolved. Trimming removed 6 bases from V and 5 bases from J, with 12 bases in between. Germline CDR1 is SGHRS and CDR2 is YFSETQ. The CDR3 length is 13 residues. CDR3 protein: CASNVNIDNEQFF. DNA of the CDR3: TGCGCCAGCAACGTAAATATTGACAATGAGCAGTTCTTC.

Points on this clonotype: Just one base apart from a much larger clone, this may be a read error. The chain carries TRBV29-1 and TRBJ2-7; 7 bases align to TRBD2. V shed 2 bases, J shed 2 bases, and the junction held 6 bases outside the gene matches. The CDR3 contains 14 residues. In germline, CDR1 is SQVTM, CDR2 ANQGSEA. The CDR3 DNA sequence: TGCAGCGTTGAAACCAGCGGGACCCCCTACGAGCAGTACTTC. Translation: CSVETSGTPYEQYF.

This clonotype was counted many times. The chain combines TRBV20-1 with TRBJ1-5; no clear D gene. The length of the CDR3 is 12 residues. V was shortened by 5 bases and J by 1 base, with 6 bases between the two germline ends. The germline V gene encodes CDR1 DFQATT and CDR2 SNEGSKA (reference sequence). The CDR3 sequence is CSALESNQPQHF. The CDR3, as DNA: TGCAGTGCTCTGGAAAGCAATCAGCCCCAGCATTTT.

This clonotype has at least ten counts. The CDR3 bases are TGCGCCAGCAGCCGATTGGGGAGGGGCTCCTACGAGCAGTACTTC. Translating gives CASSRLGRGSYEQYF. This chain links TRBV4-1 with TRBJ2-7; 7 bases align to TRBD2. V lost 4 bases to trimming and J lost 0 bases; unmatched junction nucleotides: 6. This CDR3 comprises 15 residues. CDR1 and CDR2 from the germline V gene are MGHRA and YSYEKL.

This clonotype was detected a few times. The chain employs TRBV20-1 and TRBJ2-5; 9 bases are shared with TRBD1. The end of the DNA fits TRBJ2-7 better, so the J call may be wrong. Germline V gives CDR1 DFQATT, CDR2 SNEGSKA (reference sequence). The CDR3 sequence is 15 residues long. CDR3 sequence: CSANNPGQGLGEQYF. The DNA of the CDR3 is TGCAGTGCTAATAACCCGGGACAGGGATTAGGCGAGCAGTACTTC.

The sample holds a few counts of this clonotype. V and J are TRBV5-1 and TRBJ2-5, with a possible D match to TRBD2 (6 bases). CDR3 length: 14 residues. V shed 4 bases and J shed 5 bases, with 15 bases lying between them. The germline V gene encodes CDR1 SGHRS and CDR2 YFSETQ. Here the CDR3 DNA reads TGCGCCAGCAGCGGGGGGACGACTGTGGAGACCCAGTACTTC. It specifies CASSGGTTVETQYF.

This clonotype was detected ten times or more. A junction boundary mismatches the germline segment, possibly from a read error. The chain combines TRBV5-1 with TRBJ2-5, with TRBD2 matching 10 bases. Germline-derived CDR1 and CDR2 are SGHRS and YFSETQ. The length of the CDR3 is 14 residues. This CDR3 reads CASSLAGGRETQYF. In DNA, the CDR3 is TGTGCCAGCAGCTTAGCGGGAGGTAGAGAGACCCAGTACTTC.

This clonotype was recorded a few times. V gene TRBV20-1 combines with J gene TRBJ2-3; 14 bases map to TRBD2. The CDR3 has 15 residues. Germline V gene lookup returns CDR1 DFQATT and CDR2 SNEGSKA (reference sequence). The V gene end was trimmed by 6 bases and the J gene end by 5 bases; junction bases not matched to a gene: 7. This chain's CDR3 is CSADPGLAGVDTQYF. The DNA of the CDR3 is TGCAGTGCAGATCCGGGACTAGCGGGAGTAGATACGCAGTATTTT.

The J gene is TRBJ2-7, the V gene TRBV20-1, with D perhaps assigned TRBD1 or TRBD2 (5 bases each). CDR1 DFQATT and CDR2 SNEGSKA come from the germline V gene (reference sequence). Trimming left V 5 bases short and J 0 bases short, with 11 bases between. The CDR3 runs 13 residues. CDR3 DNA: TGCAGTGCTCCGGGACCCAGCTCCTACGAGCAGTACTTC. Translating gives CSAPGPSSYEQYF.

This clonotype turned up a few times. CDR3 sequence (DNA): TGCAGCTCGCGTGAGGGGTTCAACACTGAAGCTTTCTTT. Translation: CSSREGFNTEAFF. The chain couples TRBV20-1 to TRBJ1-1, with D tentatively TRBD1 (5 bases). The germline V gene encodes CDR1 DFQATT and CDR2 SNEGSKA (reference sequence). The CDR3 has 13 residues.

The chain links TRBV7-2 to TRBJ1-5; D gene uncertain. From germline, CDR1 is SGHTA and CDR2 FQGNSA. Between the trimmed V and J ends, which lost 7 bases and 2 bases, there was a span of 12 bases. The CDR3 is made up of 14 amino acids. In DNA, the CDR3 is TGTGCCAGCACCGGCACTCCGGGCAATCAGCCCCAGCATTTT. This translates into CASTGTPGNQPQHF. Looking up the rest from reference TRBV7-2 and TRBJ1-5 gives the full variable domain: GAGVSQSPSNKVTEKGKDVELRCDPISGHTALYWYRQSLGQGLEFLIYFQGNSAPDKSGLPSDRFSAERTGGSVSTLTIQRTQQEDSAVYLCASTGTPGNQPQHFGDGTRLSIL.

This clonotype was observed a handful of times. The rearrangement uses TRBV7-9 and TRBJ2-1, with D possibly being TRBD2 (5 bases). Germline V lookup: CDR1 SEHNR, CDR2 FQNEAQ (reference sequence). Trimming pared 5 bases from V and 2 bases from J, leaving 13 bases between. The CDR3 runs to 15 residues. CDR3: CASSPGRAAYNEQFF. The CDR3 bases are TGTGCCAGCAGCCCGGGGAGAGCGGCCTACAATGAGCAGTTCTTC.

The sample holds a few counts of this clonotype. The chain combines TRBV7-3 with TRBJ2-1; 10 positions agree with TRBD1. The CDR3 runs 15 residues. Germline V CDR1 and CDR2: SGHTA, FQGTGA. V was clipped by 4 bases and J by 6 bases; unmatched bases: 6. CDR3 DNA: TGTGCCAGCAGCTCGACAGGGGGCCCTAGCAATGAGCAGTTCTTC. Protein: CASSSTGGPSNEQFF.

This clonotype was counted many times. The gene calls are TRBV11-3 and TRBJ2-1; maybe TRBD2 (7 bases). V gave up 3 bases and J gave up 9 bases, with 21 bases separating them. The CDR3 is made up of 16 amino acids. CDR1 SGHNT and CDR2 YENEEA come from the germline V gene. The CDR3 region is CASSFGGLADLGEQFF. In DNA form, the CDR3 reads TGTGCCAGCAGCTTCGGGGGCCTAGCGGACCTCGGTGAGCAGTTCTTC.

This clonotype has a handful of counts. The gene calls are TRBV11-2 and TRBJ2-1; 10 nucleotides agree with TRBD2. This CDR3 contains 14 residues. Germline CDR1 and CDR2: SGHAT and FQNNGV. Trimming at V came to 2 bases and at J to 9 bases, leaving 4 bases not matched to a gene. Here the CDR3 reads CASSLSSGSIEQFF. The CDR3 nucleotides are TGTGCCAGCAGCTTATCTAGCGGGAGCATTGAGCAGTTCTTC.

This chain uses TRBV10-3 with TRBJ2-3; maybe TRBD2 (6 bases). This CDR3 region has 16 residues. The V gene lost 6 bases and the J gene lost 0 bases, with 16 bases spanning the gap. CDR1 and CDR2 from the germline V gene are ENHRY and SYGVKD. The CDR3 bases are TGTGCCATCAGGGGGTCTGTGGGGGGAAGCACAGATACGCAGTATTTT. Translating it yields CAIRGSVGGSTDTQYF.

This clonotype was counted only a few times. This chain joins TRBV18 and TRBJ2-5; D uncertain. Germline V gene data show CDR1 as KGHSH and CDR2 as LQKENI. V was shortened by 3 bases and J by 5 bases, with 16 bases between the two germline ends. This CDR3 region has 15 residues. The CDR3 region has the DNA TGTGCCAGCTCACCCCTCCTGGGCGTCGAGGAGACCCAGTACTTC. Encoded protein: CASSPLLGVEETQYF.

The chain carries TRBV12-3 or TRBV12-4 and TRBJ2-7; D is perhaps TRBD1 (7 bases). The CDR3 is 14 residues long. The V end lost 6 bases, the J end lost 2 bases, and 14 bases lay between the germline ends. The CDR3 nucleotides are TGTGCCAGCAGAATCGCGGGACAGACCTACGAGCAGTACTTC. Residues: CASRIAGQTYEQYF.

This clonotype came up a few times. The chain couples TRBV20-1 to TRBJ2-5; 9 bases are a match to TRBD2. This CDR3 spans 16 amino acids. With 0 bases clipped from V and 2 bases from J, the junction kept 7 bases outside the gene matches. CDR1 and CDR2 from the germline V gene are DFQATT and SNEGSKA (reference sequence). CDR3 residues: CSARDIAGDPQETQYF. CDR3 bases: TGCAGTGCTAGAGATATAGCGGGAGATCCACAAGAGACCCAGTACTTC.

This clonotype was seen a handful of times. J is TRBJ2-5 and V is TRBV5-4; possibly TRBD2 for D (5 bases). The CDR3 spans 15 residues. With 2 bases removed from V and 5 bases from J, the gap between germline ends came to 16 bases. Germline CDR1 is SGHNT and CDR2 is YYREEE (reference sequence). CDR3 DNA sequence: TGTGCCAGCAGCTTTGACGGGGAAGGTTTGGAGACCCAGTACTTC. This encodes CASSFDGEGLETQYF.

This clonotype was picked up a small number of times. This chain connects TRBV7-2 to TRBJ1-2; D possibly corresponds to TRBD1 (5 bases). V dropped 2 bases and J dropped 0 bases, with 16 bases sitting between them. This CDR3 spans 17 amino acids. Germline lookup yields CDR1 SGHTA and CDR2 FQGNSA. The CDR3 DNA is TGTGCCAGCAGCTTAAGTCCGACAGACGAAGCTAACTATGGCTACACCTTC. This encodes CASSLSPTDEANYGYTF.

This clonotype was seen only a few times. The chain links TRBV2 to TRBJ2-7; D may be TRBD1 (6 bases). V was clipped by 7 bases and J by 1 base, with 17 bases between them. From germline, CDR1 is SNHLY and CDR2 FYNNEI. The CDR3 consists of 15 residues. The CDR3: CASNTQWDTSYEQYF. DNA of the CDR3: TGTGCCAGCAACACCCAATGGGACACTTCCTACGAGCAGTACTTC.

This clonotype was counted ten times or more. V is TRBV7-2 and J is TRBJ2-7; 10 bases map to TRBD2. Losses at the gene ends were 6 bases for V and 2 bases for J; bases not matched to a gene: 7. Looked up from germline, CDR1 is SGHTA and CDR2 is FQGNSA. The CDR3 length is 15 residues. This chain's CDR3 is CASSPSGSRTYEQYF. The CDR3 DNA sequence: TGTGCCAGCAGTCCTAGCGGGAGTAGGACCTACGAGCAGTACTTC.